This T cell receptor beta chain was recovered during a study of T cell repertoires in cytomegalovirus infection. A few counts support this clonotype. Its specificity is not known. One entry per CDR3 protein results from TCRdb running MiXCR on the reads. The profile shows roughly 90,000 distinct CDR3 sequences, around 25% of them singletons. Notes on the study in general: Predominance within the ex vivo response was attributable to HLA-C-restricted CMV-specific TCR beta clonotypes.

The sequence was collected from a human donor in good health (CMV status not recorded). Some clones in this sample may be carry-over from other donors' samples. Specimen: CD8+ T cells from cultured PBMCs, collected from culture after CMV antigen stimulation.

In DNA, the CDR3 is TGTGCCAGCAGCTTGGCTCTAACCCCCGGCGAGCAGTACTTC. It translates to CASSLALTPGEQYF. The chain couples TRBV5-4 to TRBJ2-7; D not certain. The CDR3 totals 14 residues. Germline assignment: CDR1 SGHNT and CDR2 YYREEE (reference sequence). V lost 0 bases to trimming and J lost 6 bases, with 13 bases between them.